These 20 T cell receptor beta chains share one sample of origin, sequenced in a study of CD8 T cells in Susac syndrome. Random hexamers were used to reverse transcribe the RNA input (about 0.45 to 1 ug). MiXCR, applied by TCRdb to the immunoSEQ multiplex PCR reads, yields one record per CDR3 protein. The sample records approximately 50,000 distinct CDR3 sequences, 95% being singletons. Specimen: CD8+ T cells from PBMCs. Every receptor here comes from a human donor with Susac syndrome.

V usage is TRBV30 and J usage is TRBJ2-1, with D tentatively TRBD1 or TRBD2 (6 bases each). CDR3 length: 12 amino acids. V gave up 4 bases and J gave up 5 bases, with 9 bases separating them. In germline, CDR1 is GTSNPN, CDR2 SVGIG (reference sequence). CDR3: CAWTRGDNEQFF. The CDR3, as DNA: TGTGCCTGGACTAGGGGGGACAATGAGCAGTTCTTC.

This sequence joins TRBV7-3 and TRBJ2-3; no clear D. Germline-derived CDR1 and CDR2 are SGHTA and FQGTGA. The V gene lost 2 bases and the J gene lost 1 base, with 7 bases spanning the gap. The CDR3 has 14 amino acids. CDR3 DNA sequence: TGTGCCAGCAGCTTAGTTTCCGGCACAGATACGCAGTATTTT. Amino acid sequence: CASSLVSGTDTQYF.

The V and J genes are TRBV5-6 and TRBJ2-1; D is unclear. Germline loops: CDR1 SGHDT, CDR2 YYEEEE. V dropped 1 base and J dropped 4 bases, with 6 bases sitting between them. The CDR3 consists of 13 residues. In nucleotides, the CDR3 is TGTGCCAGCAGCTTGAACAATTACAATGAGCAGTTCTTC. Translated, it gives CASSLNNYNEQFF.

The chain uses TRBV29-1 and TRBJ2-3; 9 bases agree with TRBD2. This CDR3 comprises 14 residues. Germline assignment: CDR1 SQVTM and CDR2 ANQGSEA. V lost 3 bases, J lost 1 base, and 2 bases stayed unmatched. The CDR3 protein is CSVDSGGRTDTQYF. CDR3 in DNA: TGCAGCGTTGACAGCGGGGGGCGCACAGATACGCAGTATTTT.

This rearrangement joins TRBV5-1 to TRBJ1-2; no reliable D call. The V and J ends lost 0 bases and 3 bases respectively, with 12 bases between them. CDR1 is SGHRS and CDR2 is YFSETQ in the germline V gene. CDR3 size: 15 residues. In DNA, the CDR3 is TGCGCCAGCAGCTTGGAGTACAGTGATTACTATGGCTACACCTTC. Residues: CASSLEYSDYYGYTF.

The chain carries TRBV30 and TRBJ2-7; 7 nucleotides match TRBD1. CDR1 GTSNPN and CDR2 SVGIG come from the germline V gene (reference sequence). CDR3 length: 14 residues. J gave up 3 bases and V 0 bases, and 5 bases lay outside the gene matches. CDR3 loop: CAWSVGAGGYEQYF. The CDR3 DNA follows: TGTGCCTGGAGTGTAGGGGCAGGGGGCTACGAGCAGTACTTC.

This chain joins TRBV5-4 and TRBJ2-7, with 9 bases aligning to TRBD1. Germline V lookup: CDR1 SGHNT, CDR2 YYREEE (reference sequence). The CDR3 is 15 amino acids. V was clipped by 3 bases and J by 1 base; unmatched bases: 5. The CDR3 sequence is CASSSADRGSYEQYF. The CDR3, as DNA: TGTGCCAGCAGCTCGGCGGACAGGGGATCCTACGAGCAGTACTTC.

V usage is TRBV9 and J usage is TRBJ1-2, with D perhaps TRBD1 (6 bases). CDR1 and CDR2 from the germline V gene are SGDLS and YYNGEE. The CDR3 totals 12 residues. The V end was cut by 3 bases, the J end by 6 bases, with 9 bases between. The DNA for the CDR3 is TGTGCCAGCAGCGAATACAGGGATGGCTACACCTTC. It specifies CASSEYRDGYTF.

V is TRBV29-1 and J is TRBJ2-3; D is undetermined. The CDR3 is 15 residues long. Germline V gene sequence: CDR1 SQVTM, CDR2 ANQGSEA. Trimming shortened V by 2 bases and J by 5 bases, and 17 bases separated the two germline ends. The CDR3 DNA sequence: TGCAGCGTTGAAACCGTAGGGCCCCAGGTAGATACGCAGTATTTT. It is translated as CSVETVGPQVDTQYF.

V gene TRBV6-5 combines with J gene TRBJ2-1; TRBD1 aligns across 10 bases. The CDR3 sequence is 16 residues long. The V gene's germline CDR1 is MNHEY and CDR2 SVGAGI. V lost 4 bases, J lost 8 bases, and 11 bases stayed unmatched. The CDR3 nucleotides are TGTGCCAGCAGTTGTCCTCCGGGACAGGGGTGCGATGAGCAGTTCTTC. Its translation is CASSCPPGQGCDEQFF.

The chain joins TRBV11-2 to TRBJ2-1; weak D call: TRBD2 (5 bases). Trimming shortened V by 3 bases and J by 9 bases, and 12 bases separated the two germline ends. The CDR3 has 13 amino acids. In germline, CDR1 is SGHAT, CDR2 FQNNGV. In nucleotides, the CDR3 is TGTGCCAGCAGCTTCCCTAGCTCGGGTGAGCAGTTCTTC. Its translation: CASSFPSSGEQFF.

The chain links TRBV5-4 to TRBJ1-6, with D perhaps TRBD1 (5 bases). The germline V gene has CDR1 SGHNT and CDR2 YYREEE (reference sequence). V was trimmed by 2 bases and J by 7 bases, leaving 10 bases between them. The CDR3 runs 14 residues. The CDR3 nucleotides are TGTGCCAGCAGCTTTAGGGACGCAAATTCACCCCTCCACTTT. Translated, it gives CASSFRDANSPLHF.

The chain has TRBV14 and TRBJ1-6; 8 bases are a match to TRBD1. Germline V lookup: CDR1 SGHDN, CDR2 FVKESK. The CDR3 totals 14 residues. The V segment lost 9 bases and the J segment 5 bases; nucleotides outside the gene matches: 6. CDR3 region: CASRNRGDNSPLHF. CDR3 sequence (DNA): TGTGCCAGTCGTAACAGGGGGGATAATTCACCCCTCCACTTT.

This CDR3 is CASRSRDRDNEQFF. The CDR3 bases are TGTGCCAGCAGGTCCAGGGACAGGGACAATGAGCAGTTCTTC. The chain carries TRBV28 and TRBJ2-1, with 9 bases matching TRBD1. CDR3 size: 14 residues. The J segment lost 5 bases and the V segment lost 6 bases, leaving 5 bases of the junction unmatched. Germline V CDR1 and CDR2: MDHEN, SYDVKM.

This chain joins TRBV9 and TRBJ2-7, with D hard to call. CDR1 is SGDLS and CDR2 is YYNGEE in the germline V gene. CDR3 length equals 11 residues. Trimming removed 3 bases at V and 3 bases at J, with 4 bases between. CDR3 protein: CASSADYEQYF. The CDR3 DNA reads as TGTGCCAGCAGCGCGGACTACGAGCAGTACTTC.

CDR3 bases: TGTGCCAGCATCGACCGGATCTATGGCTACACCTTC. Translated: CASIDRIYGYTF. The chain uses TRBV6-2 or TRBV6-3 and TRBJ1-2; the D is unclear. This CDR3 spans 12 amino acids. Germline V lookup: CDR1 MNHEY, CDR2 SVGEGT. V lost 7 bases, J lost 4 bases, and 10 bases lay in between.

This sequence joins TRBV7-3 and TRBJ2-5; 9 bases are a match to TRBD2. The CDR3 runs to 18 residues. CDR1 and CDR2 from the germline V gene are SGHTA and FQGTGA. With 3 bases clipped from V and 7 bases from J, the junction kept 18 bases outside the gene matches. The CDR3 sequence: CASSFGPPGTSLTGTQYF. CDR3 nucleotides: TGTGCCAGCAGCTTCGGCCCCCCCGGGACTAGCCTAACGGGGACCCAGTACTTC.

This chain uses TRBV6-5 with TRBJ2-7; no clear D gene. The CDR3 totals 15 residues. Per the germline V gene, CDR1 is MNHEY and CDR2 is SVGAGI. V lost 0 bases, J lost 2 bases, and 11 bases lay in between. The CDR3 DNA reads TGTGCCAGCAGTTACTCGAGGCGGTTAGCCTACGAGCAGTACTTC. Encoded protein: CASSYSRRLAYEQYF.

The chain links TRBV12-5 to TRBJ2-1; D is uncertain. Trimming took 2 bases from V and 3 from J, leaving 5 bases between them. The germline V gene has CDR1 LGHNT and CDR2 FRNRAP. This CDR3 has 13 residues. CDR3 amino acids: CASGLMSYNEQFF. In DNA, the CDR3 is TGTGCTAGTGGTTTGATGAGCTACAATGAGCAGTTCTTC.

This clonotype was recorded only once. One end of the junction varies from germline; a read error may be responsible. The V call is TRBV20-1, the J call TRBJ2-5; 8 positions agree with TRBD1. CDR3 length equals 14 residues. Germline V gene lookup returns CDR1 DFQATT and CDR2 SNEGSKA (reference sequence). The DNA of the CDR3 is TGCAGTGCGAGAGAGACAGGGGTTGAAGAGACCCAGTACTTC. This encodes CSARETGVEETQYF.